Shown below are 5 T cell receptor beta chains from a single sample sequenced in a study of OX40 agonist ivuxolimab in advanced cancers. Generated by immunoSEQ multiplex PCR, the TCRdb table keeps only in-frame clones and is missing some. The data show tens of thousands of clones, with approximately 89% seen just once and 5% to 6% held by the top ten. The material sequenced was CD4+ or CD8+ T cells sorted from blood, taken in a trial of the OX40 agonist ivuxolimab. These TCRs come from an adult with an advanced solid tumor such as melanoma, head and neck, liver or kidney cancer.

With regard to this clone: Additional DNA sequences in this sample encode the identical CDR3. CDR3 DNA sequence: TGTGCCAGCAGCCCCCATGGGAATGAGCAGTTCTTC. Protein: CASSPHGNEQFF. V gene TRBV7-3 combines with J gene TRBJ2-1, with D uncertain. Looked up from germline, CDR1 is SGHTA and CDR2 is FQGTGA. The CDR3 runs to 12 residues. V was clipped by 5 bases and J by 7 bases, with 9 bases between them.

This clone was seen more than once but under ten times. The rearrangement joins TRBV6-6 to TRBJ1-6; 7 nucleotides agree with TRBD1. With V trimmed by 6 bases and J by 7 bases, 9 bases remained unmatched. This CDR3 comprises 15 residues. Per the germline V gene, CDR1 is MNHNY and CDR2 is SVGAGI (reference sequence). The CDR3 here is CASSQNRGENSPLHF. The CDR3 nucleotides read TGTGCCAGCAGCCAGAACAGGGGTGAAAATTCACCCCTCCACTTT.

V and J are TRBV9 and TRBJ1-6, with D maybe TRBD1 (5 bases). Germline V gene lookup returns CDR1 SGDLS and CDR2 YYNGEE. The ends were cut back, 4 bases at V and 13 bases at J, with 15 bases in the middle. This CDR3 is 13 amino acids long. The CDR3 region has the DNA TGTGCCAGCAGCCCGGGGGAGGGCAGGCCCCTCCACTTT. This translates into CASSPGEGRPLHF.

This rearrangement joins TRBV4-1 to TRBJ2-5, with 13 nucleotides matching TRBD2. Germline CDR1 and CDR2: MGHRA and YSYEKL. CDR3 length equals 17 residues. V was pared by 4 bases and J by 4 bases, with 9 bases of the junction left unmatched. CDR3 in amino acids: CASSPRTSGRASETQYF. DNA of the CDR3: TGCGCCAGCAGCCCCAGAACTAGCGGGAGGGCGTCAGAGACCCAGTACTTC.

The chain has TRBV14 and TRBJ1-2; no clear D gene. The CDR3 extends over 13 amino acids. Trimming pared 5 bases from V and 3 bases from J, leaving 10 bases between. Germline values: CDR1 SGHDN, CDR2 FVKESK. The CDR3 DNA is TGTGCCAGCAGCGGTCGAGGTTACTATGGCTACACCTTC. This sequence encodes CASSGRGYYGYTF.